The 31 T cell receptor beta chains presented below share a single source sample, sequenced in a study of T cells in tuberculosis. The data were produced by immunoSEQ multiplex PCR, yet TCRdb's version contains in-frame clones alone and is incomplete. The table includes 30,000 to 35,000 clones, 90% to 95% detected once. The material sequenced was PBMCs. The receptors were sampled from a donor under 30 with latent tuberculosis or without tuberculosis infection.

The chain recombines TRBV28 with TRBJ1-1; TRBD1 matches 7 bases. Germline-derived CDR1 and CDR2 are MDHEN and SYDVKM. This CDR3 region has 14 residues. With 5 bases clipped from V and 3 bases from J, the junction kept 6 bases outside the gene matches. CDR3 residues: CASSLGTAYTEAFF. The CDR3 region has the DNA TGTGCCAGCAGTCTCGGGACAGCGTACACTGAAGCTTTCTTT.

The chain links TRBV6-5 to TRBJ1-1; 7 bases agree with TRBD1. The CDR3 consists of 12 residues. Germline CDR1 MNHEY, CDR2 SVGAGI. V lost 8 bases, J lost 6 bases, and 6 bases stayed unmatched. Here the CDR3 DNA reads TGTGCCAGCGGAACAGGGGTGGCTGAAGCTTTCTTT. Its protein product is CASGTGVAEAFF.

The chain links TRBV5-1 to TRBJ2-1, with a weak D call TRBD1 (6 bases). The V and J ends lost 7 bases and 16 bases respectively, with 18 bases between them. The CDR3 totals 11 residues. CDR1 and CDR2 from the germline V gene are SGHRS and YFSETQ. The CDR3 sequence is CASGNMGQQFF. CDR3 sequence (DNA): TGCGCCAGCGGAAATATGGGACAACAATTCTTC.

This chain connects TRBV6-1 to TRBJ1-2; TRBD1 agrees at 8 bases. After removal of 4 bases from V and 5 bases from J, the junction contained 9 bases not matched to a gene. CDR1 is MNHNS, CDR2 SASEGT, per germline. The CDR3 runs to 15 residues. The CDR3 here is CASSARQGAGYGYTF. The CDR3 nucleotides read TGTGCCAGCAGTGCTCGGCAGGGGGCGGGATATGGCTACACCTTC.

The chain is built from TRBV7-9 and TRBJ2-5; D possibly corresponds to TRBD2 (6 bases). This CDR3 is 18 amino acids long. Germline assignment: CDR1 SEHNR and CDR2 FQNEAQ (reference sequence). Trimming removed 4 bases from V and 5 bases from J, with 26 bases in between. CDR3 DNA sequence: TGTGCCAGCAGCTCGTCCGGACTTTTGGGACTTTCCAGGGAGACCCAGTACTTC. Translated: CASSSSGLLGLSRETQYF.

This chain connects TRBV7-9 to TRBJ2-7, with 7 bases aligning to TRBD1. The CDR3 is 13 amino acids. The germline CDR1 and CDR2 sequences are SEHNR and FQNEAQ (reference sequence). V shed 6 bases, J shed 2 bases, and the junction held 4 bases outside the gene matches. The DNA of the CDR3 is TGTGCCAGCAGGGGACAGATCGCCTACGAGCAGTACTTC. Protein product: CASRGQIAYEQYF.

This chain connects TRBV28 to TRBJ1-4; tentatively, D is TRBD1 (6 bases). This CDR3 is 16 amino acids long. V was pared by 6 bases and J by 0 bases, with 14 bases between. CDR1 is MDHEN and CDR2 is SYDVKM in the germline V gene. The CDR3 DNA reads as TGTGCCAGCAGGTTGGCAGGGGCTTCAACTAATGAAAAACTGTTTTTT. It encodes CASRLAGASTNEKLFF.

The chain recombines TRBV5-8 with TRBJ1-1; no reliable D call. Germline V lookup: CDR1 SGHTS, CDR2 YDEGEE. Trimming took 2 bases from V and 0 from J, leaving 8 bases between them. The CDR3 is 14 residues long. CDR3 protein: CASSFGIMNTEAFF. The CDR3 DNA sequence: TGTGCCAGCAGCTTCGGGATCATGAACACTGAAGCTTTCTTT.

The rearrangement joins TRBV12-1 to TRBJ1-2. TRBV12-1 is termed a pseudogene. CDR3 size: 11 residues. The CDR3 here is CARDSISGYTF. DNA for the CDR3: TGTGCCAGAGATAGTATTAGCGGCTACACCTTC.

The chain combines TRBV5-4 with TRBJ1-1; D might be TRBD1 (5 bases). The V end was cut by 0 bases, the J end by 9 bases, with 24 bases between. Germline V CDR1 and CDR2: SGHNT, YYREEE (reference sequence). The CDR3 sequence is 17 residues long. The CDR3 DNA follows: TGTGCCAGCAGCTTGGTAGAGGTCCAGGGTGGGCCCCTGAAAGCTTTCTTT. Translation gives CASSLVEVQGGPLKAFF.

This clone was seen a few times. The DNA for the CDR3 is TGCAGCGTTGAAATTACGGGGGAGGGGGGAGTGACCCAGTACTTC. It translates to CSVEITGEGGVTQYF. V usage is TRBV29-1 and J usage is TRBJ2-5; D is perhaps TRBD2 (7 bases). CDR1 is SQVTM and CDR2 is ANQGSEA in the germline V gene. V was clipped by 2 bases and J by 7 bases, with 20 bases between them. The CDR3 contains 15 residues.

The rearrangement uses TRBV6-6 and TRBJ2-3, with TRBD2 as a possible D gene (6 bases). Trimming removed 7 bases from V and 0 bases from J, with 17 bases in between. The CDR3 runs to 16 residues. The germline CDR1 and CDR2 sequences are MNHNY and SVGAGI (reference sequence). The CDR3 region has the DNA TGTGCCAGCACCCCGAATCCACTAGCAAGCACAGATACGCAGTATTTT. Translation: CASTPNPLASTDTQYF.

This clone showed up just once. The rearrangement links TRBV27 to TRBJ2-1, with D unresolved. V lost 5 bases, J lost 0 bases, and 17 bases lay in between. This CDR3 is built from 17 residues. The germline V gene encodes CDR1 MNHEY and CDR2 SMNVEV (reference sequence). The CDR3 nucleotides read TGTGCCAGCAGTCCCTCCCCCACTACCTTCTCCTACAATGAGCAGTTCTTC. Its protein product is CASSPSPTTFSYNEQFF.

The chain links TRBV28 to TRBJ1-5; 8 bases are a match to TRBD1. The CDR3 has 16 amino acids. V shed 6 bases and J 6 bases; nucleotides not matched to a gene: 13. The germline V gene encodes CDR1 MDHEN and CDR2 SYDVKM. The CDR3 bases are TGTGCCAGCAGCCATCGGACAGGGAAGAAAGGTCAGCCCCAGCATTTT. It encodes CASSHRTGKKGQPQHF.

The CDR3 here is CASSPQGHPTGELFF. The DNA for the CDR3 is TGTGCCAGTAGTCCTCAGGGACACCCAACCGGGGAGCTGTTTTTT. The chain recombines TRBV19 with TRBJ2-2, with a weak D call TRBD1 (6 bases). Trimming removed 5 bases at V and 5 bases at J, with 15 bases between. CDR1 LNHDA and CDR2 SQIVND come from the germline V gene (reference sequence). This CDR3 comprises 15 residues.

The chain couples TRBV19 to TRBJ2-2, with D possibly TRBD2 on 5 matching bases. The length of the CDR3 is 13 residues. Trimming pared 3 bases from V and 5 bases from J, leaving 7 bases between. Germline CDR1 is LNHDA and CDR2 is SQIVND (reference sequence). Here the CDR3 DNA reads TGTGCCAGTAGTATCGGGGTAACCGGGGAGCTGTTTTTT. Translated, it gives CASSIGVTGELFF.

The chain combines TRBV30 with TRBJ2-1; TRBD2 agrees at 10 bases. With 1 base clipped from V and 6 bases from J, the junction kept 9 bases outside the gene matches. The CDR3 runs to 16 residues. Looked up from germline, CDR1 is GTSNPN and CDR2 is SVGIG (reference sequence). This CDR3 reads CAWSASGTSVLNEQFF. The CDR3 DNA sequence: TGTGCCTGGAGTGCTTCCGGGACTAGCGTGCTCAATGAGCAGTTCTTC.

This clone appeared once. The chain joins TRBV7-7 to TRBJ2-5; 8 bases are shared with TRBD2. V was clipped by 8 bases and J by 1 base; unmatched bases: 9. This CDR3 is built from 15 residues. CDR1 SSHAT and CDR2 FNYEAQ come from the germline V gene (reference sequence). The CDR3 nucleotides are TGTGCCAGCTCTCTCGGGGCGGGGGGCCAAGAGACCCAGTACTTC. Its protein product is CASSLGAGGQETQYF.

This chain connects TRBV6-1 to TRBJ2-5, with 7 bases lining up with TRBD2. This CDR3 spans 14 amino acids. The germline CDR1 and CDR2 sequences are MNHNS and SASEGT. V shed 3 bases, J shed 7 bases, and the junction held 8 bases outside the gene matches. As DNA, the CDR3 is TGTGCCAGCAGTGACACCCTCCCGGGGGGGACCCAGTACTTC. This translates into CASSDTLPGGTQYF.

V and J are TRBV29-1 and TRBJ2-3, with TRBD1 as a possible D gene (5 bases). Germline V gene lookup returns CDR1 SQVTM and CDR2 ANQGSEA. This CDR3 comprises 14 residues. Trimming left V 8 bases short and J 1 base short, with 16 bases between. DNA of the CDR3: TGCAGCTTAAACCCAGGGTTCGGCACAGATACGCAGTATTTT. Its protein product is CSLNPGFGTDTQYF.

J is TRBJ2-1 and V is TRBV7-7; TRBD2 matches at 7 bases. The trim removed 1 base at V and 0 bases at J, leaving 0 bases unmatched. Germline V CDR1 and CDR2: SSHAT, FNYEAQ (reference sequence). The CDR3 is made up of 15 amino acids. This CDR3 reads CASSLGTSSYNEQFF. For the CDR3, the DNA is TGTGCCAGCAGCTTAGGGACTAGCTCCTACAATGAGCAGTTCTTC. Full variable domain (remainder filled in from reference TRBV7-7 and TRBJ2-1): GAGVSQSPRYKVTKRGQDVTLRCDPISSHATLYWYQQALGQGPEFLTYFNYEAQPDKSGLPSDRFSAERPEGSISTLTIQRTEQRDSAMYRCASSLGTSSYNEQFFGPGTRLTVL.

The CDR3 region is CASSLRTGGTNTEAFF. CDR3 DNA sequence: TGCGCCAGCAGCCTTAGGACAGGGGGGACGAACACTGAAGCTTTCTTT. The J gene is TRBJ1-1, the V gene TRBV5-1; 10 nucleotides line up with TRBD1. This CDR3 has 16 residues. Trimming took 4 bases from V and 1 from J; bases not matched to a gene: 7. Germline V lookup: CDR1 SGHRS, CDR2 YFSETQ.

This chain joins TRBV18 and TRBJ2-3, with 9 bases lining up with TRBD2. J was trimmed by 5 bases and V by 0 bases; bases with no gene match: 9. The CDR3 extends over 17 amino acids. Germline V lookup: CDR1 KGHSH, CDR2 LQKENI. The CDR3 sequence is CASSPPRASGEEDTQYF. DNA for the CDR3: TGTGCCAGCTCACCACCTCGGGCTAGCGGGGAGGAAGATACGCAGTATTTT. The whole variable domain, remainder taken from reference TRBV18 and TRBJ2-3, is NAGVMQNPRHLVRRRGQEARLRCSPMKGHSHVYWYRQLPEEGLKFMVYLQKENIIDESGMPKERFSAEFPKEGPSILRIQQVVRGDSAAYFCASSPPRASGEEDTQYFGPGTRLTVL.

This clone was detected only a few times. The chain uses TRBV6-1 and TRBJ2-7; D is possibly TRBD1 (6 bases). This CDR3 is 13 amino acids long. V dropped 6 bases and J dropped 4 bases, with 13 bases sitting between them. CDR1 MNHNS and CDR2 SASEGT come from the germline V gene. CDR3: CASSEDRPYEQYF. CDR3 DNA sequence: TGTGCCAGCAGCGAGGACAGACCTTACGAGCAGTACTTC.

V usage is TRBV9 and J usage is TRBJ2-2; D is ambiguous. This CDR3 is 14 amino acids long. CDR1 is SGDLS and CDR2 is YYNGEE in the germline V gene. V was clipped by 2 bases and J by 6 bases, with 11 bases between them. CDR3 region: CASSVSPGAGELFF. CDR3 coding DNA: TGTGCCAGCAGCGTCAGTCCGGGTGCCGGGGAGCTGTTTTTT.

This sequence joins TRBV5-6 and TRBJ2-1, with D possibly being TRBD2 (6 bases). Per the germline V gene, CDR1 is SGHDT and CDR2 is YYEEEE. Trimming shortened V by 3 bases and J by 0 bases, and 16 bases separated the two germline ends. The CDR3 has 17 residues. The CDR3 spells CASSWGVLPSSYNEQFF. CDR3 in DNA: TGTGCCAGCAGCTGGGGGGTACTGCCCAGCTCCTACAATGAGCAGTTCTTC.

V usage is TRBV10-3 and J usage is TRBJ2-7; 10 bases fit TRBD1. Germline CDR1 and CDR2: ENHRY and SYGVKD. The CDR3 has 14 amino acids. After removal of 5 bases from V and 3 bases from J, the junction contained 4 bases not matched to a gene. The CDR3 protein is CAISRTGGGYEQYF. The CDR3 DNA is TGTGCCATCAGTCGGACAGGGGGGGGCTACGAGCAGTACTTC.

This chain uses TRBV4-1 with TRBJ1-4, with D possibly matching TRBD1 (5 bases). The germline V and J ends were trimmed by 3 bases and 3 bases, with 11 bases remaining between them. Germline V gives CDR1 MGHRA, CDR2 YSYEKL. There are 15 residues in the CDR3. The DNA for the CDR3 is TGCGCCAGCAGCCATTTGCCGGGGGCTAATGAAAAACTGTTTTTT. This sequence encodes CASSHLPGANEKLFF.

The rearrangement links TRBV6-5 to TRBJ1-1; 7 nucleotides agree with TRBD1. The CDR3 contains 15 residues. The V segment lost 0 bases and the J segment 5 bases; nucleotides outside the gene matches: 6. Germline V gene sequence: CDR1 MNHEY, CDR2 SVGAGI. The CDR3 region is CASSYSRGRGTEAFF. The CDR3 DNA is TGTGCCAGCAGTTACTCTAGGGGCAGGGGGACTGAAGCTTTCTTT.

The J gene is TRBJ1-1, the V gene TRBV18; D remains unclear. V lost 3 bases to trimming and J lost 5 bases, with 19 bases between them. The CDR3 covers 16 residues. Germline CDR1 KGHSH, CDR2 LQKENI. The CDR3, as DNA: TGTGCCAGCTCACCCCGGCTTGGGCAGCAGCGGACTGAAGCTTTCTTT. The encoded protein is CASSPRLGQQRTEAFF.

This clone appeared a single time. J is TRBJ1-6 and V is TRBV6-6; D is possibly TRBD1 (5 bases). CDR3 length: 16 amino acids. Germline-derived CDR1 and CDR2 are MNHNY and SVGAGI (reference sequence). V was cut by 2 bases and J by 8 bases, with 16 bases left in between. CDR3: CASSYDRGAGHSPLHF. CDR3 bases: TGTGCCAGCAGTTACGATAGGGGCGCAGGGCATTCACCCCTCCACTTT.